The 19 T cell receptor beta chains listed next were all sequenced from one sample in a study of blood T cell repertoires in COVID-19. Sequenced by immunoSEQ multiplex PCR; TCRdb stores in-frame clones only, minus some. The table records more than 150,000 clones, about 86% of them present only once. The sample consisted of peripheral blood. Receptors were obtained from a man aged 70-80 years with active or convalescent COVID-19.

This chain links TRBV11-3 with TRBJ2-7; weak D call: TRBD2 (5 bases). The CDR3 runs 13 residues. CDR1 and CDR2 (germline): SGHNT, YENEEA. The ends were cut back, 8 bases at V and 2 bases at J, with 13 bases in the middle. The CDR3 DNA sequence: TGTGCCAGCGGCCGGGATGCCACCTACGAGCAGTACTTC. Translating it yields CASGRDATYEQYF.

The CDR3 protein is CASSQGGYEQYF. CDR3 bases: TGCGCCAGCAGCCAAGGAGGCTACGAGCAGTACTTC. The V call is TRBV4-3, the J call TRBJ2-7, with no clear D. This CDR3 region has 12 residues. Trimming stripped 1 base from V and 3 bases from J, with 4 bases between. From germline, CDR1 is LGHNA and CDR2 YSLEER.

The J gene is TRBJ1-3, the V gene TRBV7-2; no clear D. Looked up from germline, CDR1 is SGHTA and CDR2 is FQGNSA. This CDR3 is built from 16 residues. With 3 bases removed from V and 5 bases from J, the gap between germline ends came to 17 bases. The chain's CDR3 is CASSFSVTVNRNTIYF. The CDR3 DNA is TGTGCCAGCAGCTTTTCGGTAACCGTCAATAGAAACACCATATATTTT.

The CDR3 sequence: CASSGSTGLIVGTEAFF. CDR3 DNA sequence: TGTGCCAGCAGCGGCTCGACAGGCCTCATTGTCGGCACTGAAGCTTTCTTT. J is TRBJ1-1 and V is TRBV5-5, with D possibly TRBD1 on 6 matching bases. Germline CDR1 and CDR2: SGHKS and YYEKEE (reference sequence). The V end lost 4 bases, the J end lost 4 bases, and 23 bases lay between the germline ends. This CDR3 region has 17 residues.

This rearrangement joins TRBV19 to TRBJ1-1; 7 bases map to TRBD1. In germline, CDR1 is LNHDA, CDR2 SQIVND (reference sequence). Trimming cost V 7 bases and J 0 bases; bases outside gene matches: 8. This CDR3 is 15 amino acids long. Here the CDR3 reads CASTSTGALNTEAFF. The CDR3 region has the DNA TGTGCCAGTACCTCCACAGGGGCCCTGAACACTGAAGCTTTCTTT.

This clone was seen more than once but under ten times. J is TRBJ2-7 and V is TRBV18; 12 bases map to TRBD1. With V trimmed by 4 bases and J by 5 bases, 6 bases remained unmatched. The germline CDR1 and CDR2 sequences are KGHSH and LQKENI. CDR3 length: 15 amino acids. In nucleotides, the CDR3 is TGTGCCAGCTCACTGGGACAGGGGGCACGTAACGAGCAGTACTTC. This sequence encodes CASSLGQGARNEQYF.

The chain links TRBV6-5 to TRBJ1-2, with D possibly being TRBD1 (6 bases). The V and J ends lost 10 bases and 3 bases respectively, with 15 bases between them. CDR3 length: 13 residues. Germline V gene sequence: CDR1 MNHEY, CDR2 SVGAGI. The CDR3 bases are TGTGCCACGACGGCAGGGGTAGACTATGGCTACACCTTC. Translated, it gives CATTAGVDYGYTF.

The rearrangement joins TRBV28 to TRBJ2-7; 7 bases map to TRBD2. J gave up 4 bases and V 3 bases, and 15 bases lay outside the gene matches. CDR1 and CDR2 (germline): MDHEN, SYDVKM. This CDR3 comprises 17 residues. The CDR3 region is CASSFGRGSGAKYEQYF. Here the CDR3 DNA reads TGTGCCAGCAGTTTCGGGCGCGGCAGCGGGGCGAAATACGAGCAGTACTTC.

This clone was counted only a few times. Other DNA sequences in this specimen translate into the identical CDR3. The rearrangement uses TRBV7-2 and TRBJ1-6; 8 bases are shared with TRBD1. The CDR3 is 14 amino acids. The germline CDR1 and CDR2 sequences are SGHTA and FQGNSA. The V segment lost 3 bases and the J segment 7 bases; nucleotides outside the gene matches: 2. The CDR3 here is CASSFRQGNSPLHF. Written as DNA, the CDR3 is TGTGCCAGCAGCTTCCGACAGGGGAATTCACCCCTCCACTTT.

The chain joins TRBV14 to TRBJ1-1; 10 nucleotides match TRBD1. Looked up from germline, CDR1 is SGHDN and CDR2 is FVKESK. CDR3 length: 14 residues. V shed 5 bases, J shed 7 bases, and the junction held 7 bases outside the gene matches. The CDR3 is CASSDDRGLGEAFF. CDR3 bases: TGTGCCAGCAGCGACGACAGGGGGCTTGGTGAAGCTTTCTTT.

In this sample, this clone turned up a few times. The chain links TRBV10-1 to TRBJ2-1; TRBD1 agrees at 9 bases. Germline V lookup: CDR1 WNHNN, CDR2 SYGVQD (reference sequence). The CDR3 spans 15 residues. With V trimmed by 6 bases and J by 8 bases, 11 bases remained unmatched. CDR3 nucleotides: TGCGCCAGCAGCCACCGGGACAGGGCTTGGGATGAGCAGTTCTTC. The encoded protein is CASSHRDRAWDEQFF.

This clone was observed a handful of times. The chain combines TRBV12-5 with TRBJ1-1; TRBD1 is a possible D gene (6 bases). The CDR3 totals 14 residues. The V gene's germline CDR1 is LGHNT and CDR2 FRNRAP. The V and J ends lost 3 bases and 4 bases respectively, with 12 bases between them. DNA of the CDR3: TGTGCTAGTGGTTTCGGGGGGCGTAGCACTGAAGCTTTCTTT. Its translation: CASGFGGRSTEAFF.

The chain uses TRBV7-2 and TRBJ2-7; weak D call: TRBD1 (5 bases). Deletions cut 1 base from V and 3 bases from J, with 13 bases between. Germline V gene lookup returns CDR1 SGHTA and CDR2 FQGNSA. The CDR3 runs 15 residues. CDR3 bases: TGTGCCAGCAGCTTAGAGGCAGGGATGGGCTACGAGCAGTACTTC. As protein: CASSLEAGMGYEQYF. Variable domain in full (rest from reference TRBV7-2 and TRBJ2-7): GAGVSQSPSNKVTEKGKDVELRCDPISGHTALYWYRQSLGQGLEFLIYFQGNSAPDKSGLPSDRFSAERTGGSVSTLTIQRTQQEDSAVYLCASSLEAGMGYEQYFGPGTRLTVT.

The rearrangement joins TRBV21-1 to TRBJ1-5; TRBD1, the table's D call, was not compared with the DNA. TRBV21-1 is a pseudogene locus. This CDR3 contains 18 residues. The CDR3 DNA is TGTGCCAGCAGCAAAGTTACCCTCCCGACAGGGTCCAATCAGCCCCAGCATTTT. This translates into CASSKVTLPTGSNQPQHF.

This clone has a handful of counts. The chain links TRBV7-9 to TRBJ1-2; D is unclear. The CDR3 totals 12 residues. V shed 7 bases and J shed 8 bases, with 14 bases lying between them. Germline V gene sequence: CDR1 SEHNR, CDR2 FQNEAQ (reference sequence). CDR3 bases: TGTGCCAGCACCAGGTCTTTTGAGGGCTACACCTTC. The encoded protein is CASTRSFEGYTF.

This chain links TRBV11-2 with TRBJ1-6, with TRBD1 as a possible D gene (6 bases). V lost 5 bases and J 19 bases, leaving 18 bases between the germline ends. CDR3 length equals 12 residues. Germline lookup yields CDR1 SGHAT and CDR2 FQNNGV. CDR3 residues: CASSRGGGQRHF. CDR3 DNA sequence: TGTGCCAGCAGCCGAGGGGGGGGACAACGGCACTTT.

The V and J genes are TRBV11-2 and TRBJ1-4; D possibly corresponds to TRBD1 (6 bases). CDR1 and CDR2 (germline): SGHAT, FQNNGV. V lost 1 base, J lost 8 bases, and 11 bases lay in between. CDR3 size: 14 residues. This CDR3 reads CASSLGGRHEKLFF. The CDR3 nucleotides are TGTGCCAGCAGCTTAGGGGGGCGGCACGAAAAACTGTTTTTT.

The rearrangement uses TRBV18 and TRBJ1-1; TRBD1 matches 8 bases. Trimming removed 3 bases from V and 0 bases from J; junction bases left unmatched: 6. There are 16 residues in the CDR3. CDR1 is KGHSH, CDR2 LQKENI, per germline. The CDR3 loop is CASSPGTGYMNTEAFF. CDR3 DNA sequence: TGTGCCAGCTCACCCGGGACAGGTTACATGAACACTGAAGCTTTCTTT. Looking up the rest from reference TRBV18 and TRBJ1-1 gives the full variable domain: NAGVMQNPRHLVRRRGQEARLRCSPMKGHSHVYWYRQLPEEGLKFMVYLQKENIIDESGMPKERFSAEFPKEGPSILRIQQVVRGDSAAYFCASSPGTGYMNTEAFFGQGTRLTVV.

The J gene is TRBJ1-2, the V gene TRBV29-1; 9 positions match TRBD1. Germline V CDR1 and CDR2: SQVTM, ANQGSEA. V gave up 4 bases and J gave up 0 bases; unmatched junction bases: 12. This CDR3 comprises 17 residues. The CDR3 spells CSVASLDRGKPNYGYTF. In DNA, the CDR3 is TGCAGCGTTGCGTCTCTGGACAGGGGAAAACCTAACTATGGCTACACCTTC.